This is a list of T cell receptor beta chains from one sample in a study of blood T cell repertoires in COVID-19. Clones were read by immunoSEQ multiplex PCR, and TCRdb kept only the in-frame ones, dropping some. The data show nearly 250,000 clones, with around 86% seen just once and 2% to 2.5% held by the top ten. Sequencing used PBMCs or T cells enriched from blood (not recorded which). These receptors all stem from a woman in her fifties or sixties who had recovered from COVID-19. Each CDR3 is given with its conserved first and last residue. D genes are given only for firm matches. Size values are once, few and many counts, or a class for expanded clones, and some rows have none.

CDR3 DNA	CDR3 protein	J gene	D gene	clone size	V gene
TGTGCCAGCACAAAGGAGGGGGCGCGGTGGTCGGGCTACACCTTC	CASTKEGARWSGYTF	TRBJ1-2	TRBD1	NA	TRBV6-5
TGTGCCAGCTCGGGGACAGGGGACTATGGCTACACCTTC	CASSGTGDYGYTF	TRBJ1-2	TRBD1	NA	TRBV18
TGTGCCAGCAGCTTCAGGAACACTGAAGCTTTCTTT	CASSFRNTEAFF	TRBJ1-1	NA	NA	TRBV11-3
TGTGCCAGCAGTCCGAAGGACAGCGCGAGAGTCGAGCAGTACTTC	CASSPKDSARVEQYF	TRBJ2-7	NA	once	TRBV25-1
TGTGCCAGCAGCCGGGACAGCTTC	CASSRDSF	TRBJ1-2	TRBD1	NA	TRBV9
TGCGCCAGCAGCCAGGGGCTTGACTATGGCTACACCTTC	CASSQGLDYGYTF	TRBJ1-2	NA	once	TRBV4-1
TGTGCCAGCAGCTTCGGGGGTACAGCTGCCTATAATTCACCCCTCCACTTT	CASSFGGTAAYNSPLHF	TRBJ1-6	NA	NA	TRBV7-8
TGTGCCAGCAGTAAGACGACAGGGAGCGAGCAGTACTTC	CASSKTTGSEQYF	TRBJ2-7	TRBD1	NA	TRBV6-5
TGTGCCAGCAGGTCGGGGGGCACCGGGGAGCTGTTTTTT	CASRSGGTGELFF	TRBJ2-2	TRBD2	NA	TRBV9
TGTGCCAGCACCCACGCAGGGGTCTATGGCTACACCTTC	CASTHAGVYGYTF	TRBJ1-2	NA	few	TRBV5-4
TGTGCCTGGGGGACCGGGGATCAGCCCCAGCATTTT	CAWGTGDQPQHF	TRBJ1-5	NA	NA	TRBV30
TGTGCCAGCAGCTTCAAAACGACATTGAACACCGGGGAGCTGTTTTTT	CASSFKTTLNTGELFF	TRBJ2-2	NA	NA	TRBV11-3
TGCGCCAGCAGCTTGGGGCAGGGGATCTCCGAGCAGTACTTC	CASSLGQGISEQYF	TRBJ2-7	NA	NA	TRBV5-1
TGTGCCAGCAGCCCTCGGGGGTTTAATTCACCCCTCCACTTT	CASSPRGFNSPLHF	TRBJ1-6	NA	NA	TRBV7-2
TGCAGCGCTTCGGGGGAAAAGAAACTAGCGGGAGTTATCGCCGCAGATACGCAGTATTTT	CSASGEKKLAGVIAADTQYF	TRBJ2-3	TRBD2	once	TRBV29-1
TGCGCCAGCAGCCGGAATGACAGAATTGGGGAGACCCAGTACTTC	CASSRNDRIGETQYF	TRBJ2-5	NA	NA	TRBV5-1
TGTGCCAGTAGTATGGGCAGGGCCTACGAGCAGTACTTC	CASSMGRAYEQYF	TRBJ2-7	NA	NA	TRBV19
TGTGCCAGCACAGGGACAGGGGGGGGTGAAGCTTTCTTT	CASTGTGGGEAFF	TRBJ1-1	TRBD1	NA	TRBV6-5
TGCGCCAGCAGCCACCCCGCCGGAGAGTCTCCAGATACGCAGTATTTT	CASSHPAGESPDTQYF	TRBJ2-3	NA	NA	TRBV4-1
TGTGCCAGCAGTTTCCAGGACAGGGGGAATTCACCCCTCCACTTT	CASSFQDRGNSPLHF	TRBJ1-6	TRBD1	NA	TRBV6-2/TRBV6-3
TGTGCCAGCAGTTTGCGTAGATTGGATGGCTACACCTTC	CASSLRRLDGYTF	TRBJ1-2	NA	NA	TRBV27
TGTGCCAGCAGCTGGCCACCCAGGGGGAACACCGGGGAGCTGTTTTTT	CASSWPPRGNTGELFF	TRBJ2-2	NA	NA	TRBV5-4